This entry lists 24 T cell receptor beta chains sequenced from one sample in a study of blood T cell repertoires in COVID-19. Data came from immunoSEQ multiplex PCR; TCRdb stores just in-frame clones and leaves some out. The sample has approximately 160,000 clones, about 85% seen once; the top ten hold about 8%. Sequencing was carried out using PBMCs or T cells enriched from blood (not recorded which). These receptors all stem from a woman between 45 and 65 years old who had recovered from COVID-19.

The rearrangement links TRBV6-5 to TRBJ1-2, with TRBD1 identical over 7 bases. CDR3 length equals 15 residues. In germline, CDR1 is MNHEY, CDR2 SVGAGI. The trim removed 5 bases at V and 3 bases at J, leaving 9 bases unmatched. The CDR3 spells CASSNRGRPDYGYTF. The DNA of the CDR3 is TGTGCCAGCAGTAACAGGGGCCGCCCCGACTATGGCTACACCTTC.

The V and J genes are TRBV7-2 and TRBJ2-7; D perhaps matches TRBD1 (6 bases). V was trimmed by 6 bases and J by 0 bases, leaving 15 bases between them. CDR1 SGHTA and CDR2 FQGNSA come from the germline V gene. This CDR3 has 15 residues. CDR3 loop: CASSLPRGSSYEQYF. The DNA for the CDR3 is TGTGCCAGCAGTCTCCCTAGGGGGAGCTCCTACGAGCAGTACTTC.

This clone has only a few counts. The chain is built from TRBV6-2 or TRBV6-3 and TRBJ1-5; TRBD1 might be the D (5 bases). The CDR3 has 17 amino acids. V lost 5 bases, J lost 0 bases, and 17 bases lay in between. CDR1 is MNHEY, CDR2 SVGEGT, per germline. CDR3 residues: CASSPHLGGYSNQPQHF. Here the CDR3 DNA reads TGTGCCAGCAGTCCCCATCTCGGGGGTTATAGCAATCAGCCCCAGCATTTT.

Remarks on this clone: A much more abundant neighbour one base away suggests this may be a read error. The same CDR3 can be traced to other DNA sequences in this sample. The J gene is TRBJ1-5, the V gene TRBV28; 7 bases line up with TRBD1. J lost 9 bases, V lost 6 bases, and 11 bases had no gene match. The CDR3 length is 14 residues. Germline lookup yields CDR1 MDHEN and CDR2 SYDVKM. The CDR3 bases are TGTGCCAGCAGCCGGGACAGAGGGTTTCGGCCCCAGCATTTT. Amino acids: CASSRDRGFRPQHF.

V is TRBV5-4 and J is TRBJ1-2; the D gene is possibly TRBD1 (5 bases). Trimming cost V 0 bases and J 8 bases, with 8 bases left between them. This CDR3 comprises 12 residues. Looked up from germline, CDR1 is SGHNT and CDR2 is YYREEE (reference sequence). The CDR3 nucleotides are TGTGCCAGCAGCTTGGGACAGTTCGGCTACACCTTC. Its protein is CASSLGQFGYTF.

V gene TRBV28 combines with J gene TRBJ1-2, with D possibly being TRBD1 (5 bases). The germline V gene has CDR1 MDHEN and CDR2 SYDVKM. The CDR3 totals 11 residues. Trimming pared 5 bases from V and 7 bases from J, leaving 8 bases between. CDR3 sequence: CASSPQGGYTF. CDR3 bases: TGTGCCAGCAGTCCCCAGGGTGGCTACACCTTC.

This clone was seen a single time. V is TRBV7-2 and J is TRBJ2-2; tentative D call: TRBD1 (5 bases). In germline, CDR1 is SGHTA, CDR2 FQGNSA. The CDR3 is 14 residues long. The germline V and J ends were trimmed by 5 bases and 3 bases, with 10 bases remaining between them. Here the CDR3 reads CASSLQGDTGELFF. The DNA of the CDR3 is TGTGCCAGCAGCCTCCAAGGGGACACCGGGGAGCTGTTTTTT. The variable domain in full, completed from reference TRBV7-2 and TRBJ2-2, reads GAGVSQSPSNKVTEKGKDVELRCDPISGHTALYWYRQSLGQGLEFLIYFQGNSAPDKSGLPSDRFSAERTGGSVSTLTIQRTQQEDSAVYLCASSLQGDTGELFFGEGSRLTVL.

This chain uses TRBV10-3 with TRBJ1-2; D is uncertain. V lost 4 bases and J lost 0, with 9 bases in between. In germline, CDR1 is ENHRY, CDR2 SYGVKD. The CDR3 contains 14 residues. CDR3 sequence (DNA): TGTGCCATCAGTGGGGGAGGGACTAACTATGGCTACACCTTC. Encoded protein: CAISGGGTNYGYTF.

The chain recombines TRBV6-5 with TRBJ1-1; the match to TRBD1 covers 9 bases. Germline V lookup: CDR1 MNHEY, CDR2 SVGAGI. The length of the CDR3 is 15 residues. Trimming removed 6 bases from V and 4 bases from J; junction bases left unmatched: 9. The CDR3 nucleotides are TGTGCCAGCAGCCCCATGGGACAGGGAATCACTGAAGCTTTCTTT. Its translation is CASSPMGQGITEAFF.

The chain recombines TRBV13 with TRBJ2-1; possible D gene TRBD2, 6 bases. In germline, CDR1 is PRHDT, CDR2 FYEKMQ (reference sequence). V lost 5 bases to trimming and J lost 8 bases, with 10 bases between them. CDR3 length: 12 amino acids. The CDR3 DNA reads TGTGCCAGCAGCCGCAGGGAGGATGAGCAGTTCTTC. As protein: CASSRREDEQFF.

The rearrangement uses TRBV6-2 or TRBV6-3 and TRBJ1-2; D remains unclear. Deletions cut 6 bases from V and 6 bases from J, with 17 bases between. This CDR3 has 14 residues. CDR1 MNHEY and CDR2 SVGEGT come from the germline V gene. CDR3 loop: CASSLRPERDGYTF. CDR3 nucleotides: TGTGCCAGCAGCCTCCGACCGGAGAGGGATGGCTACACCTTC.

This clone has only a few counts. The chain's CDR3 is CASSQEVQGGELFF. CDR3 nucleotides: TGTGCCAGCAGCCAAGAGGTCCAGGGCGGGGAGCTGTTTTTT. The chain is built from TRBV3-1 (or the pseudogene TRBV3-2) and TRBJ2-2, with a possible D match to TRBD1 (5 bases). This CDR3 region has 14 residues. V was pared by 0 bases and J by 7 bases, with 9 bases between. Per germline, CDR1 LGHDT and CDR2 YNNKEL (reference sequence).

The chain joins TRBV6-4 to TRBJ2-3; the D is unclear. CDR3 length equals 14 residues. Deletions cut 4 bases from V and 1 base from J, with 9 bases between. CDR1 is MRHNA, CDR2 SNTAGT, per germline. The CDR3 bases are TGTGCCAGCAGTGCGGGTTACGGCACAGATACGCAGTATTTT. Its translation: CASSAGYGTDTQYF.

The V call is TRBV5-1, the J call TRBJ2-7; TRBD2 aligns across 8 bases. V trimming: 2 bases; J trimming: 4 bases; junction bases outside the gene matches: 5. This CDR3 has 14 amino acids. CDR1 is SGHRS and CDR2 is YFSETQ in the germline V gene. The CDR3 reads CASSLAGERYEQYF. The DNA for the CDR3 is TGCGCCAGCAGCTTAGCGGGAGAAAGGTACGAGCAGTACTTC.

The V gene is TRBV7-9, the J gene TRBJ1-1; D remains ambiguous. V gave up 4 bases and J gave up 5 bases, with 8 bases separating them. The CDR3 loop spans 12 amino acids. CDR1 SEHNR and CDR2 FQNEAQ come from the germline V gene (reference sequence). Here the CDR3 reads CASSSRLTEAFF. CDR3 in DNA: TGTGCCAGCAGCTCAAGACTTACTGAAGCTTTCTTT.

V gene TRBV7-2 combines with J gene TRBJ2-5, with 12 bases aligning to TRBD2. This CDR3 has 17 residues. V lost 1 base to trimming and J lost 9 bases; unmatched junction nucleotides: 12. Germline V gene sequence: CDR1 SGHTA, CDR2 FQGNSA. In DNA, the CDR3 is TGTGCCAGCAGCTTAGAGGCTAGCGGGGGGGCCTGGTGGCCCCAGTACTTC. Amino acids: CASSLEASGGAWWPQYF.

The V and J genes are TRBV7-2 and TRBJ2-1, with D maybe TRBD2 (6 bases). Germline CDR1 SGHTA, CDR2 FQGNSA. V gave up 8 bases and J gave up 2 bases, with 10 bases separating them. The CDR3 consists of 13 residues. The CDR3 here is CASVSSAYNEQFF. CDR3 in DNA: TGTGCCAGCGTATCTAGCGCCTACAATGAGCAGTTCTTC.

V is TRBV5-1 and J is TRBJ2-1; 10 nucleotides agree with TRBD2. Germline V CDR1 and CDR2: SGHRS, YFSETQ. V gave up 6 bases and J gave up 4 bases; unmatched junction bases: 19. The CDR3 sequence is 19 residues long. This CDR3 reads CASKTGFGLSGRGYNEQFF. The CDR3 nucleotides read TGCGCCAGCAAAACGGGGTTTGGTCTCAGCGGGAGGGGGTACAATGAGCAGTTCTTC.

The J gene is TRBJ2-7, the V gene TRBV28; 8 positions agree with TRBD1. V was clipped by 8 bases and J by 5 bases; unmatched bases: 8. The CDR3 runs to 13 residues. Germline lookup yields CDR1 MDHEN and CDR2 SYDVKM. The CDR3 nucleotides read TGTGCCAGCTTGTCAGGGGGCCGGGACGAGCAGTACTTC. Amino acid sequence: CASLSGGRDEQYF.

In this sample, this clone turned up once. The V gene is TRBV18, the J gene TRBJ2-4; D not resolved. The CDR3 is 12 amino acids. Per the germline V gene, CDR1 is KGHSH and CDR2 is LQKENI. The V gene lost 6 bases and the J gene lost 10 bases, with 13 bases spanning the gap. The CDR3 loop is CASSSSTRIQYF. CDR3 sequence (DNA): TGTGCCAGCTCGTCAAGTACCAGGATTCAGTACTTC.

V usage is TRBV7-9 and J usage is TRBJ2-3; the D is unclear. The CDR3 is 12 residues long. Trimming stripped 5 bases from V and 3 bases from J, with 6 bases between. CDR1 is SEHNR and CDR2 is FQNEAQ in the germline V gene (reference sequence). CDR3 bases: TGTGCCAGCAGCCCAGGAACAGATACGCAGTATTTT. Amino acids: CASSPGTDTQYF. Using reference TRBV7-9 and TRBJ2-3 for the parts outside the CDR3, the full variable domain is DTGVSQNPRHKITKRGQNVTFRCDPISEHNRLYWYRQTLGQGPEFLTYFQNEAQLEKSRLLSDRFSAERPKGSFSTLEIQRTEQGDSAMYLCASSPGTDTQYFGPGTRLTVL.

V is TRBV4-2 and J is TRBJ1-3; the match to TRBD1 covers 12 bases. Germline CDR1 reads LGHNA; CDR2 reads YNFKEQ. The CDR3 runs to 20 residues. The ends lost 0 bases at V and 3 bases at J; junction bases unmatched: 12. The CDR3 is CASSQDLWDRGPGGGNTIYF. In DNA form, the CDR3 reads TGTGCCAGCAGCCAAGATCTGTGGGACAGGGGGCCAGGGGGTGGAAACACCATATATTTT.

The chain has TRBV28 and TRBJ2-7, with 7 positions matching TRBD1. J lost 0 bases, V lost 5 bases, and 13 bases had no gene match. The CDR3 runs 17 residues. From germline, CDR1 is MDHEN and CDR2 SYDVKM. The CDR3, as DNA: TGTGCCAGCAGTCCCATCTTACAGGGGTCAAGCTCCTACGAGCAGTACTTC. Its translation is CASSPILQGSSSYEQYF.

The genes are TRBV7-9 and TRBJ2-5; no definite D call. Germline values: CDR1 SEHNR, CDR2 FQNEAQ (reference sequence). The CDR3 has 12 residues. V lost 3 bases to trimming and J lost 6 bases, with 8 bases between them. CDR3 in amino acids: CASSLRQQTQYF. The CDR3 nucleotides are TGTGCCAGCAGCTTGAGACAACAGACCCAGTACTTC. Filled out from reference TRBV7-9 and TRBJ2-5, the complete variable domain reads DTGVSQNPRHKITKRGQNVTFRCDPISEHNRLYWYRQTLGQGPEFLTYFQNEAQLEKSRLLSDRFSAERPKGSFSTLEIQRTEQGDSAMYLCASSLRQQTQYFGPGTRLLVL.